This T cell receptor (beta chain) was recorded in a study of T cell repertoires in cytomegalovirus infection. As for the study in general: Public TCR beta signatures were indicative of both CMV infection and a matching HLA type.

Germline CDR1 SGHNT, CDR2 YYREEE (reference sequence). V was clipped by 4 bases and J by 2 bases; unmatched bases: 10. The CDR3 covers 16 residues. A note on this clonotype: The antigen remains unidentified.

General study findings and limits: Dominating the ex vivo response were TCR beta clonotypes that were CMV-specific and HLA-C-restricted.

TCRdb passed the reads through MiXCR, listing each CDR3 protein once. The sample contains 600,000 to 700,000 distinct CDR3 sequences, around 30% of which appear only once. The clonotype originates from a human donor in good health (CMV status not recorded). Some clones in this sample may be carry-over from other donors' samples. The material sequenced was cultured PBMCs, taken from culture after CMV antigen stimulation. This rearrangement joins TRBV5-4 to TRBJ2-3, with 7 nucleotides matching TRBD2. CDR3 sequence reads: CASSLPSGGPTDTQYF. The CDR3 nucleotides read TGTGCCAGCAGCCTGCCTAGCGGAGGACCCACAGATACGCAGTATTTT.